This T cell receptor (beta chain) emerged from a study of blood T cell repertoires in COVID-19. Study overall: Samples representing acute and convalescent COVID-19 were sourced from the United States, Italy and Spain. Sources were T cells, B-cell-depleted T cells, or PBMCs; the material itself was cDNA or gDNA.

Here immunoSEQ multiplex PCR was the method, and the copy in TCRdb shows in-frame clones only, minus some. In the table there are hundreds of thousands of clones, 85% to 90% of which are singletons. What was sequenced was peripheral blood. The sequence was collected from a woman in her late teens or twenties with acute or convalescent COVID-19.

The CDR3 DNA reads TGTGCCAGCAGCGCCCGGACAGGGTACAATTCACCCCTCCACTTT. This translates into CASSARTGYNSPLHF. The rearrangement joins TRBV27 to TRBJ1-6, with 8 positions matching TRBD1. The trim removed 6 bases at V and 7 bases at J, leaving 8 bases unmatched. Germline V gives CDR1 MNHEY, CDR2 SMNVEV (reference sequence). CDR3 length equals 15 residues.